One and the same sample provided the 2 T cell receptor beta chains below, sequenced in a study of spatial heterogeneity in lung cancer. Time point in this sample: sample taken at primary tumor resection. Tumor, nontumor lung or frozen PBMC supplied whole RNA, sequenced without sorting. TCRdb itself ran the 5' RACE reads through MiXCR, one entry per CDR3 protein. The repertoire holds tens of thousands of distinct CDR3 sequences, with roughly an eighth as singletons. The material sequenced was PBMCs, taken at surgery. These TCRs come from a male donor with early-stage non-small cell lung cancer.

In this sample, this clonotype turned up a few times. This chain connects TRBV7-2 to TRBJ2-5, with D perhaps assigned TRBD1 or TRBD2 (5 bases each). This CDR3 has 15 amino acids. Trimming removed 0 bases from V and 5 bases from J, with 13 bases in between. Germline values: CDR1 SGHTA, CDR2 FQGNSA. The CDR3 region has the DNA TGTGCCAGCAGCTTAGCGGGGGACCCCTCGGAGACCCAGTACTTC. Translated: CASSLAGDPSETQYF.

This clonotype has just a few counts. V is TRBV7-8 and J is TRBJ2-5, with TRBD2 matching over 11 bases. Germline V gene data show CDR1 as SGHVS and CDR2 as FQNEAQ. This CDR3 is built from 17 residues. V gave up 1 base and J gave up 2 bases; unmatched junction bases: 6. Here the CDR3 DNA reads TGTGCCAGCAGCTTAGTAGGGACTAGCGGAGTGCAAGAGACCCAGTACTTC. Translated: CASSLVGTSGVQETQYF.